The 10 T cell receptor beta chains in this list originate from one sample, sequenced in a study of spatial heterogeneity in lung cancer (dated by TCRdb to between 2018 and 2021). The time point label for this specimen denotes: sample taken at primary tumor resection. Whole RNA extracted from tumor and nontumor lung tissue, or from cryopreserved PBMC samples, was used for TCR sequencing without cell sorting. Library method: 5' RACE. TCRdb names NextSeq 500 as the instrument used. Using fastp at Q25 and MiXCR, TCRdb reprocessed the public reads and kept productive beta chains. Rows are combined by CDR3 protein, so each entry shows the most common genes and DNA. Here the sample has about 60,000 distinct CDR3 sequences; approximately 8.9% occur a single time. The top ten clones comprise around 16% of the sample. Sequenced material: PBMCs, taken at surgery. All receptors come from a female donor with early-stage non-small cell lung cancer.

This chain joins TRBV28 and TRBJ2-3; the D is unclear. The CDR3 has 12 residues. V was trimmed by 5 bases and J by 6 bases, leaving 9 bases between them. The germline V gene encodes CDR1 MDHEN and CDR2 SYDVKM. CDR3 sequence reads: CASSPSMDTQYF. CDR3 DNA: TGTGCCAGCAGTCCCTCGATGGATACGCAGTATTTT.

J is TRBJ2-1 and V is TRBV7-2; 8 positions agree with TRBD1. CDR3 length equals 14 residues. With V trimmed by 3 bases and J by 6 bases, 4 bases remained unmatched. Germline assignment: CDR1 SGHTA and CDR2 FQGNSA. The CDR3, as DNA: TGTGCCAGCAGCTTGACAGGGGACAGCAATGAGCAGTTCTTC. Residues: CASSLTGDSNEQFF.

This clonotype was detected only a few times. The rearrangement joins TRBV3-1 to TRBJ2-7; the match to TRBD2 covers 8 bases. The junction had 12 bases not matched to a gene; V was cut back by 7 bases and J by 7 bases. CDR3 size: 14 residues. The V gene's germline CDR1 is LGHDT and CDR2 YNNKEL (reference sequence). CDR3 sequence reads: CASTGPGGPREQYF. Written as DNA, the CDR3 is TGTGCCAGCACTGGTCCGGGAGGGCCCCGGGAGCAGTACTTC.

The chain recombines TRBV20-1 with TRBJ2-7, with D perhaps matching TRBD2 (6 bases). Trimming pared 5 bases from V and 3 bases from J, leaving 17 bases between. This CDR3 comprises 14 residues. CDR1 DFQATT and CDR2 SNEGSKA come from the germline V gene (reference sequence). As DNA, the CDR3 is TGCAGTGCTCGAGGCCCGACTAGGGACTACGAGCAGTACTTC. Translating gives CSARGPTRDYEQYF.

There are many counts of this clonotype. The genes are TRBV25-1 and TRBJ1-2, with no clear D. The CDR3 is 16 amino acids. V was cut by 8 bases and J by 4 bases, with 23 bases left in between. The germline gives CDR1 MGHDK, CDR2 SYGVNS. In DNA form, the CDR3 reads TGTGCCAGCCGCCCTACCGCGGAACGATCGTCCTATGGCTACACCTTC. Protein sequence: CASRPTAERSSYGYTF.

CDR3 nucleotide sequence: TGTGCCAGCTTACGACAGGGTATCGCAGATACGCAGTATTTT. Its protein is CASLRQGIADTQYF. V gene TRBV18 combines with J gene TRBJ2-3, with 7 bases identical to TRBD1. The CDR3 is 14 amino acids. The trim removed 7 bases at V and 4 bases at J, leaving 8 bases unmatched. Germline V gene data show CDR1 as KGHSH and CDR2 as LQKENI.

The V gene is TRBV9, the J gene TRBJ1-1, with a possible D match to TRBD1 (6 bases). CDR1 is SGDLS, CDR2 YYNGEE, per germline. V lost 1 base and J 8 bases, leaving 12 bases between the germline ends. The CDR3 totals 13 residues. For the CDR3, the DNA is TGTGCCAGCAGCGTAAGGGGGTTGGAAGAAGCTTTCTTT. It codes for CASSVRGLEEAFF.

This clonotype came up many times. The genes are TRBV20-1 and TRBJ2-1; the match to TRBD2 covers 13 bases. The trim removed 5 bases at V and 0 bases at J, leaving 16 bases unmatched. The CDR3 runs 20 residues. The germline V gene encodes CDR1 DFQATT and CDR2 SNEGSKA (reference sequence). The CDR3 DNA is TGCAGTGCTCGGACTTTTAGGACTAGCGGGGGAGCGAGCTCCTACAATGAGCAGTTCTTC. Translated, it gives CSARTFRTSGGASSYNEQFF.

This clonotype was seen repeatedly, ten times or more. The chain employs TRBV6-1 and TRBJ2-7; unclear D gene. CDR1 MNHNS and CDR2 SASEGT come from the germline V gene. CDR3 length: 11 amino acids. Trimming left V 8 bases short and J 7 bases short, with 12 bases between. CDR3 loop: CASWAPGEQYF. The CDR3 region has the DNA TGTGCCAGCTGGGCCCCCGGGGAGCAGTACTTC.

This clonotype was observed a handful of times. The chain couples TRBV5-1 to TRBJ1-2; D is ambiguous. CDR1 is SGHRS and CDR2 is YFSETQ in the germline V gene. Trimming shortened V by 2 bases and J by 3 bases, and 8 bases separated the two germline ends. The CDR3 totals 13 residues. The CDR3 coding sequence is TGCGCCAGCAGCTTCGACTCGTACTATGGCTACACCTTC. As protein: CASSFDSYYGYTF.